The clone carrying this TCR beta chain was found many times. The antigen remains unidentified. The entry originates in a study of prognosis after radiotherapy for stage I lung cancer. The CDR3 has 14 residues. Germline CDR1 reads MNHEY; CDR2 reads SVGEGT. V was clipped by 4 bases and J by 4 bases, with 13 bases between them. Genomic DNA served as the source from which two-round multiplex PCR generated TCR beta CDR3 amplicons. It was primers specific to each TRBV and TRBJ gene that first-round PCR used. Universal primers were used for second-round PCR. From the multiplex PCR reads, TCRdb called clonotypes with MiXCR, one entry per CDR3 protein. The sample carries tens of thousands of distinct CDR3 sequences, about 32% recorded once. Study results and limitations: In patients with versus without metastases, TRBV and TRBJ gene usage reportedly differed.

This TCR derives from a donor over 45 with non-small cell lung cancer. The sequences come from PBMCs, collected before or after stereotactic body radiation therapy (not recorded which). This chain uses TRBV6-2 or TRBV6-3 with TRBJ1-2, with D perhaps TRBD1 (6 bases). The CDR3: CASSSRGAVYGYTF. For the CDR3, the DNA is TGTGCCAGCAGTTCACGGGGGGCTGTCTATGGCTACACCTTC.